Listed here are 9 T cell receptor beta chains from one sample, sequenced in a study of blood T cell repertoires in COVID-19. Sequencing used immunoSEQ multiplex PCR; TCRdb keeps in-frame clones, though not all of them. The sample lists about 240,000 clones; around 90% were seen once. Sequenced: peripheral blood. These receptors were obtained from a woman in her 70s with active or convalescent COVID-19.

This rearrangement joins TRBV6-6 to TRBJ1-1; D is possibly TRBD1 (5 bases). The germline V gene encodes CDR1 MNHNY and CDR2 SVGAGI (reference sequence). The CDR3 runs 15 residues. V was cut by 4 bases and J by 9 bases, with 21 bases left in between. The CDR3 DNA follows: TGTGCCAGCAGTTCCCGCGGGACTTCGGGTGGACAAGCTTTCTTT. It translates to CASSSRGTSGGQAFF.

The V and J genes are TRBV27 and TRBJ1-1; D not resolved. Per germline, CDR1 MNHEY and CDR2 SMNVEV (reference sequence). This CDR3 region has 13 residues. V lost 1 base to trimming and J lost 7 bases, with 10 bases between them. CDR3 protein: CASSLYGSREAFF. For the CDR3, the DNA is TGTGCCAGCAGTTTATATGGCAGTCGTGAAGCTTTCTTT.

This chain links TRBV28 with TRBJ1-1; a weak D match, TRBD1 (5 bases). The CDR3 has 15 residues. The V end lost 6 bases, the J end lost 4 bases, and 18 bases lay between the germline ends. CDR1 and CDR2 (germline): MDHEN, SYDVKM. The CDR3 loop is CASRLPSGIGTEAFF. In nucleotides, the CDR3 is TGTGCCAGCAGACTCCCCTCAGGGATAGGCACTGAAGCTTTCTTT.

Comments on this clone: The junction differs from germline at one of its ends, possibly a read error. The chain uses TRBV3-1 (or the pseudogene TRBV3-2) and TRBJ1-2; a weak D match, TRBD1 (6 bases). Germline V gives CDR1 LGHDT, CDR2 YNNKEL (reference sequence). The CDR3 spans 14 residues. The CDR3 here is CASRLGGGPSLTAF. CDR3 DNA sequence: TGTGCCAGCAGGCTCGGGGGGGGGCCATCCCTGACTGCCTTC.

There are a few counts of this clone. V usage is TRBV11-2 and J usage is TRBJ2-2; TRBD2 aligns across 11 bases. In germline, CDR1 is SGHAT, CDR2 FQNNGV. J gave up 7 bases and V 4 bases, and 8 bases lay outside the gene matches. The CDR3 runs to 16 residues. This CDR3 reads CASSSLSGGAGGELFF. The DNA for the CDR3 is TGTGCCAGCAGCTCCCTTAGCGGGGGGGCCGGCGGGGAGCTGTTTTTT. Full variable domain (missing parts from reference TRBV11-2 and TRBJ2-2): EAGVAQSPRYKIIEKRQSVAFWCNPISGHATLYWYQQILGQGPKLLIQFQNNGVVDDSQLPKDRFSAERLKGVDSTLKIQPAKLEDSAVYLCASSSLSGGAGGELFFGEGSRLTVL.

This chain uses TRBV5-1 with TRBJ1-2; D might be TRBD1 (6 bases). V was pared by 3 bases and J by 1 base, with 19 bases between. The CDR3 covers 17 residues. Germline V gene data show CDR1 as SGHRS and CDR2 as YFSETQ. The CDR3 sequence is CASSWNPGQLDNYGYTF. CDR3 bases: TGCGCCAGCAGCTGGAACCCAGGACAGCTAGATAACTATGGCTACACCTTC. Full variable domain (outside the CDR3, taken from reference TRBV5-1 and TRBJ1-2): KAGVTQTPRYLIKTRGQQVTLSCSPISGHRSVSWYQQTPGQGLQFLFEYFSETQRNKGNFPGRFSGRQFSNSRSEMNVSTLELGDSALYLCASSWNPGQLDNYGYTFGSGTRLTVV.

The CDR3 loop is CASSPGQSGNTIYF. The CDR3 coding sequence is TGTGCCAGCAGCCCCGGACAATCTGGAAACACCATATATTTT. This sequence joins TRBV7-2 and TRBJ1-3; the D gene is possibly TRBD1 (5 bases). This CDR3 is built from 14 residues. The germline V and J ends were trimmed by 5 bases and 1 base, with 9 bases remaining between them. Per germline, CDR1 SGHTA and CDR2 FQGNSA. Looking up the rest from reference TRBV7-2 and TRBJ1-3 gives the full variable domain: GAGVSQSPSNKVTEKGKDVELRCDPISGHTALYWYRQSLGQGLEFLIYFQGNSAPDKSGLPSDRFSAERTGGSVSTLTIQRTQQEDSAVYLCASSPGQSGNTIYFGEGSWLTVV.

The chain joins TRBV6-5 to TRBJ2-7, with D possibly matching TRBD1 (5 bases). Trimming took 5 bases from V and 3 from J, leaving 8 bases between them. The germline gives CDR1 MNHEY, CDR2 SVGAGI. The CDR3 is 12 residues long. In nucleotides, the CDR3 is TGTGCCAGCAGTCGCCAGGGCTACGAGCAGTACTTC. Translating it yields CASSRQGYEQYF.

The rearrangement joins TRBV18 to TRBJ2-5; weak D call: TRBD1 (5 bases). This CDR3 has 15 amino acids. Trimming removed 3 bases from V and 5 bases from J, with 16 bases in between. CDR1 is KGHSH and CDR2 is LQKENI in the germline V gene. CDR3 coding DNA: TGTGCCAGCTCACCCGGCAGGGTAACCGCCGAGACCCAGTACTTC. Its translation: CASSPGRVTAETQYF.